Following are 14 T cell receptor beta chains from one sample sequenced in a study of blood T cell repertoires in COVID-19. TCRdb keeps only in-frame clones here, not all; method: immunoSEQ multiplex PCR. This table has 100,000 to 150,000 clones, about 86% appearing once. Specimen: peripheral blood. The source is a woman aged 55-75 years with active or convalescent COVID-19.

In DNA form, the CDR3 reads TGCAGCGGAAGTATAGCGGGAGGGCCGGGCAATGAGCAGTTCTTC. This gives the protein CSGSIAGGPGNEQFF. The chain recombines TRBV29-1 with TRBJ2-1; 11 bases match TRBD2. This CDR3 has 15 residues. The germline gives CDR1 SQVTM, CDR2 ANQGSEA. V was clipped by 7 bases and J by 6 bases; unmatched bases: 11.

As DNA, the CDR3 is TGTGCCACCAGTGCTGTTGAGGGCCAAAAGGCTGGGGCCAACGTCCTGACTTTC. Its protein is CATSAVEGQKAGANVLTF. This chain links TRBV24-1 with TRBJ2-6, with a tentative D call TRBD2 (5 bases). The germline V gene encodes CDR1 KGHDR and CDR2 SFDVKD. The CDR3 is 18 residues long. Trimming pared 5 bases from V and 2 bases from J, leaving 18 bases between.

V is TRBV21-1 and J is TRBJ2-1; TRBD1 is taken as the D call from the table, unchecked against the DNA. TRBV21-1 is classified as a pseudogene. The CDR3 consists of 15 residues. The CDR3 sequence is CASSGQGNCHNEQFF. The CDR3, as DNA: TGTGCCAGCAGCGGTCAGGGGAATTGCCACAATGAGCAGTTCTTC.

V and J are TRBV27 and TRBJ2-7, with TRBD1 identical over 7 bases. V was clipped by 0 bases and J by 2 bases; unmatched bases: 7. The germline CDR1 and CDR2 sequences are MNHEY and SMNVEV (reference sequence). The CDR3 is made up of 16 amino acids. In DNA form, the CDR3 reads TGTGCCAGCAGTTTATCGTGGGGACAGCGAGCCTACGAGCAGTACTTC. It yields the protein CASSLSWGQRAYEQYF.

The chain employs TRBV9 and TRBJ2-3; perhaps TRBD2 as D (5 bases). The germline V and J ends were trimmed by 3 bases and 5 bases, with 10 bases remaining between them. The CDR3 loop spans 13 amino acids. Germline CDR1 and CDR2: SGDLS and YYNGEE. The CDR3 here is CASSGPEGDTQYF. CDR3 coding DNA: TGTGCCAGCAGCGGACCAGAGGGAGATACGCAGTATTTT.

V gene TRBV28 combines with J gene TRBJ1-3; maybe TRBD1 (5 bases). This CDR3 is 14 amino acids long. CDR1 and CDR2 from the germline V gene are MDHEN and SYDVKM. The V end lost 3 bases, the J end lost 4 bases, and 10 bases lay between the germline ends. CDR3 in amino acids: CASSLDNRGNTIYF. In nucleotides, the CDR3 is TGTGCCAGCAGTTTGGACAACAGGGGAAACACCATATATTTT.

The rearrangement joins TRBV29-1 to TRBJ1-2; a weak D match, TRBD1 (6 bases). The CDR3 consists of 13 residues. V lost 4 bases, J lost 0 bases, and 9 bases lay in between. The germline CDR1 and CDR2 sequences are SQVTM and ANQGSEA. The CDR3 sequence: CSVVAGANYGYTF. As DNA, the CDR3 is TGCAGCGTTGTGGCAGGGGCTAACTATGGCTACACCTTC. The variable domain in full, completed from reference TRBV29-1 and TRBJ1-2, reads SAVISQKPSRDICQRGTSLTIQCQVDSQVTMMFWYRQQPGQSLTLIATANQGSEATYESGFVIDKFPISRPNLTFSTLTVSNMSPEDSSIYLCSVVAGANYGYTFGSGTRLTVV.

The chain uses TRBV9 and TRBJ2-1, with a weak D call TRBD2 (5 bases). The germline V and J ends were trimmed by 0 bases and 1 base, with 8 bases remaining between them. The CDR3 consists of 15 residues. Germline V lookup: CDR1 SGDLS, CDR2 YYNGEE. The CDR3 DNA sequence: TGTGCCAGCAGCGTAGCGGGGATGTCCTACAATGAGCAGTTCTTC. Protein sequence: CASSVAGMSYNEQFF. Filled out from reference TRBV9 and TRBJ2-1, the complete variable domain reads DSGVTQTPKHLITATGQRVTLRCSPRSGDLSVYWYQQSLDQGLQFLIQYYNGEERAKGNILERFSAQQFPDLHSELNLSSLELGDSALYFCASSVAGMSYNEQFFGPGTRLTVL.

The V and J genes are TRBV6-5 and TRBJ2-3; D may be TRBD1 (5 bases). CDR1 and CDR2 from the germline V gene are MNHEY and SVGAGI. Trimming took 0 bases from V and 2 from J, leaving 9 bases between them. The CDR3 contains 15 residues. The CDR3 is CASSYSKGDTDTQYF. The CDR3 DNA sequence: TGTGCCAGCAGTTACTCGAAAGGGGACACAGATACGCAGTATTTT.

The V call is TRBV7-9, the J call TRBJ1-6; D not resolved. The CDR3 spans 15 residues. Germline V gene lookup returns CDR1 SEHNR and CDR2 FQNEAQ (reference sequence). The V end was cut by 3 bases, the J end by 4 bases, with 10 bases between. CDR3 sequence: CASSFAGRYNSPLHF. The CDR3, as DNA: TGTGCCAGCAGCTTCGCGGGCCGTTATAATTCACCCCTCCACTTT.

The rearrangement uses TRBV19 and TRBJ2-1; tentative D call: TRBD2 (5 bases). CDR1 LNHDA and CDR2 SQIVND come from the germline V gene (reference sequence). CDR3 length equals 13 residues. Trimming left V 7 bases short and J 3 bases short, with 10 bases between. For the CDR3, the DNA is TGTGCCAGTACAAGCGGAGACTACAATGAGCAGTTCTTC. The encoded protein is CASTSGDYNEQFF.

This sequence joins TRBV7-2 and TRBJ2-3, with a tentative D call TRBD2 (5 bases). Germline V gene data show CDR1 as SGHTA and CDR2 as FQGNSA. The CDR3 sequence is 15 residues long. Trimming stripped 3 bases from V and 0 bases from J, with 10 bases between. CDR3 in DNA: TGTGCCAGCAGCTTTGATCGGGGAAGCACAGATACGCAGTATTTT. Its translation is CASSFDRGSTDTQYF. Full variable domain (outside the CDR3, taken from reference TRBV7-2 and TRBJ2-3): GAGVSQSPSNKVTEKGKDVELRCDPISGHTALYWYRQSLGQGLEFLIYFQGNSAPDKSGLPSDRFSAERTGGSVSTLTIQRTQQEDSAVYLCASSFDRGSTDTQYFGPGTRLTVL.

The CDR3 loop is CASSAIPSGGPSTDTQYF. The CDR3 DNA is TGTGCCAGCAGCGCTATTCCTAGCGGGGGGCCTAGCACAGATACGCAGTATTTT. J is TRBJ2-3 and V is TRBV9; 11 nucleotides agree with TRBD2. The CDR3 runs to 18 residues. The germline CDR1 and CDR2 sequences are SGDLS and YYNGEE. J lost 0 bases, V lost 3 bases, and 9 bases had no gene match.

This chain links TRBV6-5 with TRBJ2-1, with TRBD2 as a possible D gene (5 bases). CDR1 and CDR2 (germline): MNHEY, SVGAGI. This CDR3 comprises 14 residues. V was shortened by 6 bases and J by 3 bases, with 12 bases between the two germline ends. This chain's CDR3 is CASSRDLLYNEQFF. The CDR3 DNA is TGTGCCAGCAGCCGGGATCTTCTCTACAATGAGCAGTTCTTC.